The clone carrying this T cell receptor (beta chain) has at least ten counts. The antigen is undetermined. As it was prepared, the TCRbeta library received unique molecular identifiers. Each CDR3 protein gets one entry after TCRdb re-called the PCR reads with MiXCR. The table lists approximately 30,000 distinct CDR3 sequences, around 7% of them singletons. V lost 3 bases to trimming and J lost 10 bases, with 10 bases between them. The CDR3 runs 12 residues. In germline, CDR1 is WNHNN, CDR2 SYGVQD (reference sequence). These data originate in a study of T-cell reconstitution after alpha-beta-depleted transplantation in children. The study, taken as a whole, reports: When one year had passed after transplant, most T-cell counts and diversity came from newly produced T cells. The origin of alpha-beta T cells about two months after transplant was reportedly several hundred expanded graft clones. Certain patients had high TCRbeta diversity at day 60, and it came from recipient T cells and thymic progenitors that survived.

The clonotype originates from a child younger than two who had a stem cell transplant for acute myeloid leukemia, so the T cells may come from the graft donor. The rearrangement joins TRBV10-1 to TRBJ2-1, with D uncertain. The input for sequencing was peripheral blood, taken 60 days after TCRalphabeta/CD19-depleted stem cell transplant. The chain's CDR3 is CASSDGSAEQFF. The CDR3 DNA sequence: TGCGCCAGCAGTGATGGGTCAGCCGAGCAGTTCTTC.